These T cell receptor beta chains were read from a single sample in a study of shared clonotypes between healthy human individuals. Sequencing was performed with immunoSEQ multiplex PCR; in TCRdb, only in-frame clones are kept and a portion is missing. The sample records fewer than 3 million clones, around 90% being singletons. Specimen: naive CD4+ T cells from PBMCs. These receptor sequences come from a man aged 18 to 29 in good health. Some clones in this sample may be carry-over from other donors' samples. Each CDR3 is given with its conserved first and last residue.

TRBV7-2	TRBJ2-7	CASSLTSYEQYF
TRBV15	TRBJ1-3	CATSRSFGRGGNTIYF
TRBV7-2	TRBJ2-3	CASSSGLFGAGGGTDTQYF
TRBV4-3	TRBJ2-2	CASSPRDTNTGELFF
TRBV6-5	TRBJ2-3	CASSYSVGPGDTQYF
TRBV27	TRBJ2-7	CASSLKGRGAAGGPEEQYF
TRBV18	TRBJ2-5	CASSPRGGKETQYF
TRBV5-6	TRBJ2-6	CASSPKTTRANVLTF
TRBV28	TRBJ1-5	CASSIILNQPQHF
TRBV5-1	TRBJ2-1	CASSFYRVPDEQFF
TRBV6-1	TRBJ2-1	CASRASGLEQFF
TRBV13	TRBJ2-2	CASSLKPGPINTGELFF
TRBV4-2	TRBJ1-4	CASSQDATGGAWEKLFF
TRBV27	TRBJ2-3	CASSSLSTGGFTDTQYF
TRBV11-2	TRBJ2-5	CASSFGSQETQYF
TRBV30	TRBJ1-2	CARSVGQKNYGYTF
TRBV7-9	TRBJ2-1	CASSERDSTEQFF